Below are 31 T cell receptor beta chains sequenced from a single sample in a study of blood T cell repertoires in COVID-19. Clones were sequenced by immunoSEQ multiplex PCR, and TCRdb holds only the in-frame ones, with some missing. The data show more than 150,000 clones, 80% to 90% seen once. Material: peripheral blood. These receptors were collected from a man between 65 and 85 years old with active or convalescent COVID-19.

The chain combines TRBV18 with TRBJ1-6; tentative D call: TRBD1 (5 bases). Trimming cost V 4 bases and J 6 bases, with 10 bases left between them. CDR3 size: 14 residues. Germline V gene sequence: CDR1 KGHSH, CDR2 LQKENI. The CDR3 region has the DNA TGTGCCAGCTCACAAGGTCAGGGTAATTCACCCCTCCACTTT. Its translation: CASSQGQGNSPLHF.

The V and J genes are TRBV6-1 and TRBJ2-7; D unclear. Germline CDR1 MNHNS, CDR2 SASEGT. The CDR3 length is 14 residues. Trimming took off 2 bases at V and 2 bases at J, with 10 bases between the two ends. The CDR3 sequence is CASSEPEVPYEQYF. In nucleotides, the CDR3 is TGTGCCAGCAGTGAACCAGAGGTCCCCTACGAGCAGTACTTC.

The chain couples TRBV28 to TRBJ1-2; possibly TRBD1 for D (6 bases). The CDR3 has 15 amino acids. Germline V lookup: CDR1 MDHEN, CDR2 SYDVKM. Trimming shortened V by 3 bases and J by 2 bases, and 13 bases separated the two germline ends. The CDR3 nucleotides read TGTGCCAGCAGTTTCAGTCCCCAGGGGAACTATGGCTACACCTTC. Its translation: CASSFSPQGNYGYTF.

This chain connects TRBV3-1 (or the pseudogene TRBV3-2) to TRBJ1-1, with D perhaps matching TRBD1 (6 bases). V was clipped by 4 bases and J by 7 bases, with 25 bases between them. The CDR3 contains 17 residues. Looked up from germline, CDR1 is LGHDT and CDR2 is YNNKEL (reference sequence). The DNA for the CDR3 is TGTGCCAGCAGCCCCCCAGAGGGGGTGGGAGGGGTAGTTGAAGCTTTCTTT. Encoded protein: CASSPPEGVGGVVEAFF.

CDR3 sequence reads: CARRSASLRLQETQYF. The CDR3 DNA is TGTGCCAGACGCTCGGCTAGCTTGCGGTTACAAGAGACCCAGTACTTC. The gene calls are TRBV2 and TRBJ2-5, with D tentatively TRBD2 (5 bases). CDR1 and CDR2 (germline): SNHLY, FYNNEI. The CDR3 extends over 16 amino acids. The V end was cut by 9 bases, the J end by 2 bases, with 22 bases between.

The gene calls are TRBV7-2 and TRBJ2-5; D perhaps matches TRBD2 (5 bases). The CDR3 is made up of 15 amino acids. Germline V gene lookup returns CDR1 SGHTA and CDR2 FQGNSA. V dropped 1 base and J dropped 5 bases, with 14 bases sitting between them. CDR3: CASSLGVGVAETQYF. DNA for the CDR3: TGTGCCAGCAGCTTAGGCGTCGGGGTTGCGGAGACCCAGTACTTC.

The chain uses TRBV4-1 and TRBJ1-3; D is ambiguous. The CDR3 is 16 amino acids. V shed 1 base and J shed 2 bases, with 12 bases lying between them. The V gene's germline CDR1 is MGHRA and CDR2 YSYEKL. The CDR3 here is CASSQGPRATGNTIYF. The CDR3 coding sequence is TGCGCCAGCAGCCAAGGGCCGCGGGCCACTGGAAACACCATATATTTT.

The CDR3 protein is CASSPDSNQPQHF. In nucleotides, the CDR3 is TGTGCCAGCAGCCCCGACAGTAATCAGCCCCAGCATTTT. The chain employs TRBV3-1 (or the pseudogene TRBV3-2) and TRBJ1-5; possibly TRBD1 for D (5 bases). Per the germline V gene, CDR1 is LGHDT and CDR2 is YNNKEL (reference sequence). The CDR3 totals 13 residues. Trimming took 4 bases from V and 4 from J, leaving 8 bases between them.

This chain joins TRBV11-2 and TRBJ2-1; 8 nucleotides match TRBD1. V gave up 5 bases and J gave up 7 bases; unmatched junction bases: 10. Germline V gene sequence: CDR1 SGHAT, CDR2 FQNNGV. The length of the CDR3 is 15 residues. CDR3 residues: CASSLGQGARNEQFF. CDR3 nucleotide sequence: TGTGCCAGCAGCCTGGGCCAGGGGGCGCGGAATGAGCAGTTCTTC.

The genes are TRBV11-2 and TRBJ1-5; 7 nucleotides line up with TRBD1. Germline values: CDR1 SGHAT, CDR2 FQNNGV. The CDR3 has 15 amino acids. Trimming cost V 5 bases and J 2 bases; bases outside gene matches: 6. The CDR3 region has the DNA TGTGCCAGCAGCCTAACACAGGGGCGCAATCAGCCCCAGCATTTT. Its translation is CASSLTQGRNQPQHF.

V and J are TRBV28 and TRBJ1-1, with TRBD1 identical over 7 bases. Germline V gives CDR1 MDHEN, CDR2 SYDVKM. V was clipped by 6 bases and J by 2 bases; unmatched bases: 6. The CDR3 sequence is 14 residues long. Written as DNA, the CDR3 is TGTGCCAGCAGAGGGGACAGACTAAACACTGAAGCTTTCTTT. It yields the protein CASRGDRLNTEAFF.

The rearrangement links TRBV3-1 (or the pseudogene TRBV3-2) to TRBJ2-4; D is perhaps TRBD2 (6 bases). Germline lookup yields CDR1 LGHDT and CDR2 YNNKEL (reference sequence). The ends were cut back, 0 bases at V and 9 bases at J, with 15 bases in the middle. CDR3 length: 15 amino acids. The CDR3 nucleotides are TGTGCCAGCAGCCAAGAAGTCGGCCCGGGAGCCATTCAGTACTTC. Translating it yields CASSQEVGPGAIQYF.

The chain carries TRBV19 and TRBJ2-2; TRBD2 matches at 7 bases. This CDR3 has 13 residues. Germline trimming cut 4 bases from V and 6 bases from J; bases unmatched to any gene: 2. Germline-derived CDR1 and CDR2 are LNHDA and SQIVND (reference sequence). CDR3 sequence reads: CASSSLAAGELFF. As DNA, the CDR3 is TGTGCCAGTAGTAGTCTAGCGGCCGGGGAGCTGTTTTTT.

This clone appeared a single time. The gene calls are TRBV11-2 and TRBJ2-1; 8 bases match TRBD1. CDR1 is SGHAT, CDR2 FQNNGV, per germline. The CDR3 runs to 15 residues. Trimming at V came to 6 bases and at J to 5 bases, leaving 9 bases not matched to a gene. The CDR3 nucleotides are TGTGCCAGCAGTTCTCGAACAGGGGGACACAATGAGCAGTTCTTC. It specifies CASSSRTGGHNEQFF.

In its sample, this clone was seen once. The V call is TRBV12-3 or TRBV12-4, the J call TRBJ1-1, with 10 bases that match TRBD1. The ends lost 5 bases at V and 8 bases at J; junction bases unmatched: 5. This CDR3 has 13 amino acids. CDR3 DNA sequence: TGTGCCAGCAGTAGACAGGGGGCATCCGAAGCTTTCTTT. It yields the protein CASSRQGASEAFF.

The chain employs TRBV18 and TRBJ2-5; 7 nucleotides line up with TRBD1. This CDR3 comprises 15 residues. J gave up 7 bases and V 0 bases, and 8 bases lay outside the gene matches. CDR1 is KGHSH, CDR2 LQKENI, per germline. Written as DNA, the CDR3 is TGTGCCAGCTCACCACCGACAGGGAGCTCGGGGACCCAGTACTTC. Translation: CASSPPTGSSGTQYF. The full variable domain, rest sourced from reference TRBV18 and TRBJ2-5, is NAGVMQNPRHLVRRRGQEARLRCSPMKGHSHVYWYRQLPEEGLKFMVYLQKENIIDESGMPKERFSAEFPKEGPSILRIQQVVRGDSAAYFCASSPPTGSSGTQYFGPGTRLLVL.

CDR3 residues: CASSFRTGETQYF. CDR3 bases: TGTGCCAGCAGCTTCAGAACGGGGGAGACCCAGTACTTC. This sequence joins TRBV7-8 and TRBJ2-5, with D perhaps TRBD2 (5 bases). Germline loops: CDR1 SGHVS, CDR2 FQNEAQ. Trimming pared 3 bases from V and 5 bases from J, leaving 10 bases between. This CDR3 has 13 residues.

V and J are TRBV3-1 (or the pseudogene TRBV3-2) and TRBJ2-1; 8 bases line up with TRBD2. The CDR3 consists of 14 residues. Germline trimming cut 4 bases from V and 7 bases from J; bases unmatched to any gene: 6. Germline lookup yields CDR1 LGHDT and CDR2 YNNKEL (reference sequence). DNA of the CDR3: TGTGCCAGCAGCCGCGGACTAGCATTTAATGAGCAGTTCTTC. This codes for CASSRGLAFNEQFF.

Many counts were recorded for this clone. The genes are TRBV23-1 and TRBJ2-7, with 10 bases fitting TRBD1. Being an ORF, TRBV23-1 has a function that is uncertain. The V gene end was trimmed by 0 bases and the J gene end by 4 bases; junction bases not matched to a gene: 3. The CDR3 spans 15 residues. Here the CDR3 DNA reads TGCGCCAGCAGTCAATCGACAGGGGGCGTTTACGAGCAGTACTTC. Translated: CASSQSTGGVYEQYF.

The rearrangement links TRBV6-2 or TRBV6-3 to TRBJ2-2; TRBD2 matches 11 bases. V dropped 6 bases and J dropped 5; count of bases not matched to a gene: 20. This CDR3 is built from 20 residues. The germline gives CDR1 MNHEY, CDR2 SVGEGT. The CDR3 nucleotides read TGTGCCAGCAGCTCACGGGACCTCGCCTGGACTAGCGGGTCTACCGGGGAGCTGTTTTTT. This encodes CASSSRDLAWTSGSTGELFF.

The chain has TRBV28 and TRBJ1-2, with 11 nucleotides matching TRBD1. After removal of 11 bases from V and 6 bases from J, the junction contained 8 bases not matched to a gene. In germline, CDR1 is MDHEN, CDR2 SYDVKM. This CDR3 has 13 residues. The CDR3 region is CACLGQGVHGYTF. CDR3 coding DNA: TGTGCCTGCTTGGGACAGGGGGTTCATGGCTACACCTTC.

The chain is built from TRBV28 and TRBJ2-1, with D perhaps TRBD1 (6 bases). The CDR3 runs 17 residues. Germline V gene lookup returns CDR1 MDHEN and CDR2 SYDVKM. V dropped 4 bases and J dropped 7 bases, with 23 bases sitting between them. For the CDR3, the DNA is TGTGCCAGCAGTTACCACAGGGAAGGTCGTACTAAGAATGAGCAGTTCTTC. It codes for CASSYHREGRTKNEQFF.

The chain employs TRBV7-8 and TRBJ2-7, with TRBD2 matching 14 bases. Germline V gene sequence: CDR1 SGHVS, CDR2 FQNEAQ. The CDR3 has 16 amino acids. Trimming cost V 5 bases and J 3 bases; bases outside gene matches: 6. The CDR3 DNA reads as TGTGCCAGCAGCAGAGGGACTAGCGGGAGTTTCTACGAGCAGTACTTC. Protein product: CASSRGTSGSFYEQYF.

V usage is TRBV28 and J usage is TRBJ1-2, with 7 bases aligning to TRBD1. The V gene's germline CDR1 is MDHEN and CDR2 SYDVKM. The CDR3 length is 14 residues. The J segment lost 2 bases and the V segment lost 3 bases, leaving 3 bases of the junction unmatched. CDR3 region: CASSFRTGNYGYTF. Written as DNA, the CDR3 is TGTGCCAGCAGTTTCAGGACAGGAAACTATGGCTACACCTTC.

This clone occurred a few times. The chain combines TRBV18 with TRBJ2-3, with TRBD1 matching over 7 bases. The CDR3 extends over 14 amino acids. J gave up 5 bases and V 5 bases, and 7 bases lay outside the gene matches. CDR1 KGHSH and CDR2 LQKENI come from the germline V gene. CDR3 in amino acids: CASSGQEKLDTQYF. The DNA for the CDR3 is TGTGCCAGCTCAGGACAGGAAAAGTTAGATACGCAGTATTTT.

The chain employs TRBV4-3 and TRBJ2-5; no firm D call. CDR1 and CDR2 from the germline V gene are LGHNA and YSLEER. CDR3 length: 14 residues. V lost 1 base, J lost 2 bases, and 8 bases lay in between. CDR3 sequence reads: CASSQGLHQETQYF. The CDR3 coding sequence is TGCGCCAGCAGCCAAGGACTGCATCAAGAGACCCAGTACTTC.

Only one count was recorded for this clone. The V and J genes are TRBV5-6 and TRBJ2-1; TRBD2 agrees at 11 bases. With 4 bases clipped from V and 7 bases from J, the junction kept 10 bases outside the gene matches. The CDR3 is 16 residues long. In germline, CDR1 is SGHDT, CDR2 YYEEEE. The CDR3 nucleotides read TGTGCCAGCAGCCACCCTACTAGCGGGAGTATGAATGAGCAGTTCTTC. It translates to CASSHPTSGSMNEQFF. The full variable domain, rest sourced from reference TRBV5-6 and TRBJ2-1, is DAGVTQSPTHLIKTRGQQVTLRCSPKSGHDTVSWYQQALGQGPQFIFQYYEEEERQRGNFPDRFSGHQFPNYSSELNVNALLLGDSALYLCASSHPTSGSMNEQFFGPGTRLTVL.

In its sample, this clone was seen once. This rearrangement joins TRBV7-8 to TRBJ2-4; 7 bases map to TRBD2. The CDR3 totals 15 residues. Per the germline V gene, CDR1 is SGHVS and CDR2 is FQNEAQ. With 5 bases clipped from V and 4 bases from J, the junction kept 8 bases outside the gene matches. The CDR3 nucleotides are TGTGCCAGCAGCCCCCGACTAGCAGCGAAAAACATTCAGTACTTC. Translated: CASSPRLAAKNIQYF.

This clone appeared once. The chain carries TRBV7-9 and TRBJ1-4, with D tentatively TRBD1 (6 bases). Trimming cost V 5 bases and J 5 bases, with 18 bases left between them. This CDR3 region has 16 residues. The germline gives CDR1 SEHNR, CDR2 FQNEAQ (reference sequence). This chain's CDR3 is CASSRGSGTPNEKLFF. CDR3 coding DNA: TGTGCCAGCAGCAGAGGGAGCGGGACACCAAATGAAAAACTGTTTTTT.

This clone was counted once. The chain uses TRBV24-1 and TRBJ2-2, with D possibly TRBD2 on 5 matching bases. The CDR3 length is 12 residues. Trimming stripped 6 bases from V and 8 bases from J, with 9 bases between. Germline CDR1 KGHDR, CDR2 SFDVKD. CDR3: CATSIGGGELFF. The CDR3 DNA reads as TGTGCCACCAGTATTGGAGGTGGGGAGCTGTTTTTT.

The chain has TRBV9 and TRBJ1-4, with a possible D match to TRBD1 (5 bases). The CDR3 length is 14 residues. Germline V CDR1 and CDR2: SGDLS, YYNGEE. V shed 4 bases and J shed 16 bases, with 23 bases lying between them. The CDR3 spells CASSHLLTAATRFF. The CDR3 DNA reads as TGTGCCAGCAGCCACCTGTTGACAGCCGCGACCCGGTTTTTT. Variable domain in full (rest from reference TRBV9 and TRBJ1-4): DSGVTQTPKHLITATGQRVTLRCSPRSGDLSVYWYQQSLDQGLQFLIQYYNGEERAKGNILERFSAQQFPDLHSELNLSSLELGDSALYFCASSHLLTAATRFFGSGTQLSVL.